The 27 T cell receptor beta chains in this list originate from one sample, sequenced in a study of blood T cell repertoires in COVID-19. This table comes from immunoSEQ multiplex PCR, and its TCRdb copy is limited to in-frame clones, with some not included. Of around 230,000 clones in the sample, around 88% were seen once. Material: PBMCs or T cells enriched from blood (not recorded which). The receptors originated from a woman aged 40 to 49 with acute COVID-19.

The chain combines TRBV4-2 with TRBJ1-2, with 8 positions matching TRBD1. Per the germline V gene, CDR1 is LGHNA and CDR2 is YNFKEQ. CDR3 length: 16 residues. The V gene end was trimmed by 1 base and the J gene end by 5 bases; junction bases not matched to a gene: 9. The CDR3 reads CASSQGAQGALYGYTF. In nucleotides, the CDR3 is TGTGCCAGCAGCCAAGGGGCCCAGGGGGCCCTTTATGGCTACACCTTC.

V usage is TRBV6-5 and J usage is TRBJ2-3; D unresolved. CDR3 length: 13 amino acids. The germline CDR1 and CDR2 sequences are MNHEY and SVGAGI. The V end lost 4 bases, the J end lost 2 bases, and 7 bases lay between the germline ends. CDR3 nucleotide sequence: TGTGCCAGCAGTTCTAGGCCCACAGATACGCAGTATTTT. This codes for CASSSRPTDTQYF.

The chain links TRBV7-6 to TRBJ2-3; perhaps TRBD1 as D (5 bases). CDR1 and CDR2 from the germline V gene are SGHVS and FNYEAQ. CDR3 length: 17 amino acids. The V and J ends lost 0 bases and 0 bases respectively, with 13 bases between them. CDR3 nucleotides: TGTGCCAGCAGCTTAGCGGTAACAGGCGCGAGCACAGATACGCAGTATTTT. Its protein product is CASSLAVTGASTDTQYF.

The chain recombines TRBV5-4 with TRBJ2-1; 7 nucleotides align to TRBD2. This CDR3 spans 15 amino acids. The trim removed 4 bases at V and 6 bases at J, leaving 10 bases unmatched. The germline V gene encodes CDR1 SGHNT and CDR2 YYREEE (reference sequence). The CDR3 sequence: CASSPPGRVGNEQFF. The CDR3 region has the DNA TGTGCCAGCAGCCCCCCGGGGAGGGTGGGCAATGAGCAGTTCTTC.

This rearrangement joins TRBV6-5 to TRBJ1-4; TRBD1 is a possible D gene (6 bases). V lost 6 bases, J lost 8 bases, and 16 bases lay in between. This CDR3 comprises 14 residues. Germline V gene lookup returns CDR1 MNHEY and CDR2 SVGAGI. CDR3 in DNA: TGTGCCAGCAGGCGGGGGGGCCAGGCGGAAAAACTGTTTTTT. As protein: CASRRGGQAEKLFF.

This clone is a singleton in its sample. This sequence joins TRBV5-5 and TRBJ1-4, with 8 bases lining up with TRBD1. Trimming cost V 0 bases and J 10 bases; bases outside gene matches: 5. Germline-derived CDR1 and CDR2 are SGHKS and YYEKEE (reference sequence). This CDR3 contains 14 residues. DNA of the CDR3: TGTGCCAGCAGCTTGGAACAGGGGGTAGGAAAACTGTTTTTT. Protein: CASSLEQGVGKLFF.

This clone appeared once. This chain links TRBV19 with TRBJ2-1; 11 bases align to TRBD2. The germline V gene encodes CDR1 LNHDA and CDR2 SQIVND (reference sequence). The CDR3 loop spans 15 amino acids. Trimming cost V 5 bases and J 8 bases; bases outside gene matches: 8. In DNA, the CDR3 is TGTGCCAGTAGTGGGCTAGCGGGAGGCAAGGATGAGCAGTTCTTC. The encoded protein is CASSGLAGGKDEQFF.

This clone was observed once. This chain joins TRBV7-2 and TRBJ2-7; 8 nucleotides align to TRBD2. The germline CDR1 and CDR2 sequences are SGHTA and FQGNSA. This CDR3 comprises 16 residues. V lost 1 base, J lost 4 bases, and 9 bases stayed unmatched. CDR3 residues: CASSLVASGSGYEQYF. For the CDR3, the DNA is TGTGCCAGCAGCTTAGTCGCAAGCGGGAGCGGGTACGAGCAGTACTTC.

The chain employs TRBV24-1 and TRBJ2-1; 10 bases map to TRBD2. J gave up 8 bases and V 4 bases, and 10 bases lay outside the gene matches. Germline CDR1 KGHDR, CDR2 SFDVKD. There are 16 residues in the CDR3. The DNA of the CDR3 is TGTGCCACCAGTGAACAGCTAGCGGGAGTCGACGATGAGCAGTTCTTC. Translated: CATSEQLAGVDDEQFF.

As regards this clone: This CDR3 is also generated by other DNA sequences in the sample. The chain combines TRBV12-3 or TRBV12-4 with TRBJ1-5; a weak D match, TRBD1 (5 bases). The CDR3 contains 13 residues. V was shortened by 2 bases and J by 6 bases, with 8 bases between the two germline ends. This chain's CDR3 is CASSLQGGQPQHF. As DNA, the CDR3 is TGTGCCAGCAGTTTACAGGGCGGTCAGCCCCAGCATTTT.

This clone has more than one count but fewer than ten. The chain uses TRBV6-1 and TRBJ2-7, with D unresolved. The CDR3 totals 14 residues. Trimming cost V 0 bases and J 6 bases, with 12 bases left between them. Looked up from germline, CDR1 is MNHNS and CDR2 is SASEGT. CDR3 residues: CASSEASVNGEQYF. CDR3 bases: TGTGCCAGCAGTGAAGCGTCCGTAAACGGCGAGCAGTACTTC.

This chain connects TRBV27 to TRBJ2-5; D perhaps matches TRBD1 (5 bases). The CDR3 is 12 amino acids. Deletions cut 10 bases from V and 0 bases from J, with 9 bases between. The germline V gene has CDR1 MNHEY and CDR2 SMNVEV (reference sequence). CDR3 sequence (DNA): TGTGCCACCGGACACAACCAAGAGACCCAGTACTTC. As protein: CATGHNQETQYF.

The V gene is TRBV2, the J gene TRBJ1-1; no firm D call. This CDR3 has 14 residues. Germline V gives CDR1 SNHLY, CDR2 FYNNEI. The V end lost 4 bases, the J end lost 1 base, and 10 bases lay between the germline ends. The CDR3 region has the DNA TGTGCCAGCAGTGGAATACGGGAGAACACTGAAGCTTTCTTT. It translates to CASSGIRENTEAFF.

The chain couples TRBV3-1 (or the pseudogene TRBV3-2) to TRBJ2-7; 7 bases agree with TRBD2. Germline V lookup: CDR1 LGHDT, CDR2 YNNKEL (reference sequence). The CDR3 totals 16 residues. Unmatched junction bases numbered 9, after V lost 3 bases and J lost 1 base. The CDR3 sequence: CASSQSRASGSYEQYF. In DNA, the CDR3 is TGTGCCAGCAGCCAGAGTCGGGCTAGCGGTTCCTACGAGCAGTACTTC.

CDR3 sequence reads: CASSQGQRYGYTF. The CDR3, as DNA: TGTGCCAGCAGCCAGGGACAAAGATATGGCTACACCTTC. This rearrangement joins TRBV7-8 to TRBJ1-2, with D maybe TRBD1 (6 bases). Germline CDR1 reads SGHVS; CDR2 reads FQNEAQ. The CDR3 loop spans 13 amino acids. V gave up 5 bases and J gave up 5 bases, with 12 bases separating them.

The V and J genes are TRBV7-9 and TRBJ1-1, with unresolved D. The V gene lost 1 base and the J gene lost 3 bases, with 12 bases spanning the gap. The CDR3 length is 15 residues. The V gene's germline CDR1 is SEHNR and CDR2 FQNEAQ (reference sequence). The CDR3 protein is CASSLELQTYTEAFF. CDR3 coding DNA: TGTGCCAGCAGCTTAGAGTTACAGACGTACACTGAAGCTTTCTTT.

DNA of the CDR3: TGTGCCAGCAGAGGGACAGTCTATGGCTACACCTTC. Its translation is CASRGTVYGYTF. This chain uses TRBV28 with TRBJ1-2; 7 nucleotides agree with TRBD1. The trim removed 6 bases at V and 4 bases at J, leaving 2 bases unmatched. There are 12 residues in the CDR3. Germline CDR1 is MDHEN and CDR2 is SYDVKM.

This chain links TRBV18 with TRBJ2-2; D is possibly TRBD1 (6 bases). Between the trimmed V and J ends, which lost 2 bases and 2 bases, there was a span of 12 bases. Germline CDR1 is KGHSH and CDR2 is LQKENI. This CDR3 contains 16 residues. The CDR3 sequence is CASSPGRGVNTGELFF. The CDR3 DNA reads TGTGCCAGCTCACCAGGCAGGGGAGTAAACACCGGGGAGCTGTTTTTT. Filled out from reference TRBV18 and TRBJ2-2, the complete variable domain reads NAGVMQNPRHLVRRRGQEARLRCSPMKGHSHVYWYRQLPEEGLKFMVYLQKENIIDESGMPKERFSAEFPKEGPSILRIQQVVRGDSAAYFCASSPGRGVNTGELFFGEGSRLTVL.

V gene TRBV4-2 combines with J gene TRBJ1-3, with TRBD1 matching 9 bases. Germline V gene data show CDR1 as LGHNA and CDR2 as YNFKEQ. Trimming removed 0 bases from V and 4 bases from J; junction bases left unmatched: 7. The CDR3 has 17 residues. The CDR3 spells CASSQEVGTGQGNTIYF. The DNA for the CDR3 is TGTGCCAGCAGCCAAGAGGTGGGGACAGGGCAAGGAAACACCATATATTTT.

V and J are TRBV2 and TRBJ2-1, with 9 bases aligning to TRBD1. Looked up from germline, CDR1 is SNHLY and CDR2 is FYNNEI. V was clipped by 1 base and J by 4 bases; unmatched bases: 2. The CDR3 spans 15 residues. Here the CDR3 reads CASSEGQGVYNEQFF. The CDR3 DNA is TGTGCCAGCAGTGAAGGACAGGGGGTTTACAATGAGCAGTTCTTC.

This clone was detected only once. The chain uses TRBV5-1 and TRBJ2-7; 10 nucleotides line up with TRBD2. The J segment lost 1 base and the V segment lost 4 bases, leaving 8 bases of the junction unmatched. The CDR3 consists of 16 residues. Germline CDR1 SGHRS, CDR2 YFSETQ. The chain's CDR3 is CASSQPTSGDSYEQYF. CDR3 coding DNA: TGCGCCAGCAGCCAACCCACTAGCGGGGATTCCTACGAGCAGTACTTC.

This rearrangement joins TRBV19 to TRBJ1-1; 7 bases fit TRBD1. With V trimmed by 5 bases and J by 5 bases, 8 bases remained unmatched. The CDR3 loop spans 14 amino acids. CDR1 is LNHDA and CDR2 is SQIVND in the germline V gene (reference sequence). This CDR3 reads CASSSRTGGTEAFF. CDR3 nucleotide sequence: TGTGCCAGTAGTTCCAGGACAGGTGGGACTGAAGCTTTCTTT. The whole variable domain, remainder taken from reference TRBV19 and TRBJ1-1, is DGGITQSPKYLFRKEGQNVTLSCEQNLNHDAMYWYRQDPGQGLRLIYYSQIVNDFQKGDIAEGYSVSREKKESFPLTVTSAQKNPTAFYLCASSSRTGGTEAFFGQGTRLTVV.

The gene calls are TRBV24-1 and TRBJ2-1; the D gene is possibly TRBD1 (5 bases). Trimming left V 0 bases short and J 8 bases short, with 7 bases between. CDR1 and CDR2 from the germline V gene are KGHDR and SFDVKD. There are 13 residues in the CDR3. The CDR3 DNA reads as TGTGCCACCAGTGATTTGCAGGGCGATGAGCAGTTCTTC. Protein sequence: CATSDLQGDEQFF.

V gene TRBV11-2 combines with J gene TRBJ1-6; D is ambiguous. The germline V gene has CDR1 SGHAT and CDR2 FQNNGV. Trimming stripped 8 bases from V and 2 bases from J, with 13 bases between. This CDR3 has 15 residues. CDR3 bases: TGTGCCAGCGCTCTTAATCCTACCTATAATTCACCCCTCCACTTT. This sequence encodes CASALNPTYNSPLHF.

The V gene is TRBV10-3, the J gene TRBJ2-1; 8 bases agree with TRBD2. Germline V gene lookup returns CDR1 ENHRY and CDR2 SYGVKD. The CDR3 has 14 residues. V was pared by 5 bases and J by 5 bases, with 5 bases of the junction left unmatched. CDR3 residues: CAISSGSTDNEQFF. The CDR3 DNA reads as TGTGCCATCAGTAGCGGGAGTACCGACAATGAGCAGTTCTTC.

This chain connects TRBV7-9 to TRBJ1-1; a weak D match, TRBD1 (5 bases). Germline V gives CDR1 SEHNR, CDR2 FQNEAQ (reference sequence). The CDR3 contains 12 residues. Deletions cut 0 bases from V and 11 bases from J, with 10 bases between. CDR3 DNA sequence: TGTGCCAGCAGCTTAGCTCAGGGTGGGGCTTTCTTT. Residues: CASSLAQGGAFF. Using reference TRBV7-9 and TRBJ1-1 for the parts outside the CDR3, the full variable domain is DTGVSQNPRHKITKRGQNVTFRCDPISEHNRLYWYRQTLGQGPEFLTYFQNEAQLEKSRLLSDRFSAERPKGSFSTLEIQRTEQGDSAMYLCASSLAQGGAFFGQGTRLTVV.

V and J are TRBV12-3 or TRBV12-4 and TRBJ1-2; no firm D call. CDR3 length: 12 residues. V lost 2 bases to trimming and J lost 6 bases, with 7 bases between them. The CDR3 DNA is TGTGCCAGCAGTTTACAGCGGAATGGCTACACCTTC. Translated, it gives CASSLQRNGYTF.